This T cell receptor (beta chain) was profiled in a study of blood T cell repertoires in COVID-19. The method was immunoSEQ multiplex PCR; TCRdb's version includes in-frame clones alone and lacks a portion of them. The profile shows more than 150,000 clones, about three quarters of them singletons. The CDR3 runs 13 residues. Germline lookup yields CDR1 SEHNR and CDR2 FQNEAQ (reference sequence). With 5 bases removed from V and 6 bases from J, the gap between germline ends came to 14 bases. The TCR was taken from a woman aged 80 or over with active or convalescent COVID-19. The chain uses TRBV7-9 and TRBJ2-7; tentative D call: TRBD1 (5 bases). The sequenced material came from peripheral blood. The CDR3 region is CASSGPGSREQYF. The DNA for the CDR3 is TGTGCCAGCAGCGGCCCAGGGTCGCGCGAGCAGTACTTC.